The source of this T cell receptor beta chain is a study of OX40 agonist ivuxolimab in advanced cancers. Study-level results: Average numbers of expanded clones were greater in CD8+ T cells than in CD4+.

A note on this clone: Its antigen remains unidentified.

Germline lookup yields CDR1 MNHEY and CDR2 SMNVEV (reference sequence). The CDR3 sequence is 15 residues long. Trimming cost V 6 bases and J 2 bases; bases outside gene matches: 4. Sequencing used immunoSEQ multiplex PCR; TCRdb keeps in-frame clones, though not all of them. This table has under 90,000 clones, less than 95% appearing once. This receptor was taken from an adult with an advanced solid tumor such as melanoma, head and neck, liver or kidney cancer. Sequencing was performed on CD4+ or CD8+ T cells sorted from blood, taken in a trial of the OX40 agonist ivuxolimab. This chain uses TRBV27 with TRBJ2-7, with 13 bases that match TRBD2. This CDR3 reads CASSLTSGRAYEQYF. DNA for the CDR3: TGTGCCAGCAGCCTTACTAGCGGGAGGGCCTACGAGCAGTACTTC.